One sample yielded the 3 T cell receptor beta chains listed below, sequenced in a study of T cell clonotyping in hematopoietic cell transplantation. The method was immunoSEQ multiplex PCR; TCRdb's version includes in-frame clones alone and lacks a portion of them. The table lists approximately 44,000 clones, 95% of them singletons, with roughly 0.91% in the top ten. The material sequenced was peripheral blood mononuclear cells. The receptor source for this set is a man aged 30 to 39 in good health. Some clones in this sample may be carry-over from other donors' samples.

This clone appeared once. The rearrangement links TRBV27 to TRBJ1-6, with TRBD1 as a possible D gene (5 bases). V lost 6 bases to trimming and J lost 5 bases, with 14 bases between them. The germline gives CDR1 MNHEY, CDR2 SMNVEV (reference sequence). CDR3 size: 15 residues. CDR3 sequence reads: CASSPGTANNSPLHF. For the CDR3, the DNA is TGTGCCAGCAGCCCCGGGACGGCTAATAATTCACCCCTCCACTTT.

The chain recombines TRBV10-3 with TRBJ2-2; D is perhaps TRBD1 (6 bases). The germline CDR1 and CDR2 sequences are ENHRY and SYGVKD. Trimming pared 10 bases from V and 1 base from J, leaving 10 bases between. The CDR3 runs to 13 residues. The CDR3 here is CATRQENTGELFF. The CDR3 coding sequence is TGTGCCACCAGACAGGAGAACACCGGGGAGCTGTTTTTT.

The chain recombines TRBV6-5 with TRBJ1-2; D remains ambiguous. CDR1 and CDR2 from the germline V gene are MNHEY and SVGAGI. CDR3 size: 11 residues. V shed 6 bases and J shed 0 bases, with 2 bases lying between them. CDR3: CASRANYGYTF. Written as DNA, the CDR3 is TGTGCCAGCAGAGCTAACTATGGCTACACCTTC.